This T cell receptor (beta chain) emerged from a study of tumor and adjacent non-tumor tissue in lung cancer. TCRbeta libraries were built with three rounds of nested PCR, modified from ARM-PCR. TCRdb re-analysed the multiplex PCR reads in MiXCR, keeping a single row per CDR3 protein. Of more than 75,000 distinct CDR3 sequences in the sample, around 86% were seen once. V dropped 8 bases and J dropped 0 bases, with 16 bases sitting between them. CDR3 size: 14 residues. The germline CDR1 and CDR2 sequences are SQVTM and ANQGSEA. No cell sorting was done before RNA was extracted from the tissue. The sequencing sample was made of lung tumor tissue. This TCR came from a woman between 50 and 59 years old with non-small cell lung cancer. The J gene is TRBJ1-1, the V gene TRBV29-1, with D unclear. The DNA of the CDR3 is TGCAGCATTGCAAACACGGCCATGAACACTGAAGCTTTCTTT. Translation gives CSIANTAMNTEAFF.